The 23 T cell receptor beta chains below all came from one sample that was sequenced in a study of T cell clonotyping in hematopoietic cell transplantation. Some clones are missing from TCRdb's copy, which holds only in-frame ones; the method was immunoSEQ multiplex PCR. The sample carries some 6,300 clones, around 80% recorded once. The sequenced sample was peripheral blood mononuclear cells, obtained 180 days after allogeneic stem cell transplant. All receptors come from a male patient in his seventies who had an allogeneic stem cell transplant from an unrelated donor, so T cells may come from the graft donor. Some clones in this sample may be carry-over from other donors' samples.

The chain recombines TRBV29-1 with TRBJ1-2; D not resolved. The CDR3 sequence is 11 residues long. Germline V CDR1 and CDR2: SQVTM, ANQGSEA. V shed 4 bases and J shed 1 base, with 4 bases lying between them. The CDR3 coding sequence is TGCAGCGTTGCTGGTAACTATGGCTACACCTTC. Its protein product is CSVAGNYGYTF.

This chain connects TRBV6-5 to TRBJ1-5; D remains ambiguous. V was pared by 2 bases and J by 9 bases, with 8 bases between. Germline V gives CDR1 MNHEY, CDR2 SVGAGI. CDR3 length: 12 amino acids. DNA of the CDR3: TGTGCCAGCAGTTACAGGCGGGGGCCCCAGCATTTT. It specifies CASSYRRGPQHF.

V is TRBV2 and J is TRBJ2-7; 9 nucleotides match TRBD1. V shed 3 bases and J 3 bases; nucleotides not matched to a gene: 18. The CDR3 spans 19 residues. CDR1 is SNHLY, CDR2 FYNNEI, per germline. CDR3 coding DNA: TGTGCCAGCAGTGACAAGACTGGACAGGGGTCTGGAAACTACTACGAGCAGTACTTC. Its protein is CASSDKTGQGSGNYYEQYF.

V gene TRBV5-6 combines with J gene TRBJ1-3; D may be TRBD1 (5 bases). Between the trimmed V and J ends, which lost 3 bases and 0 bases, there was a span of 13 bases. Germline V gives CDR1 SGHDT, CDR2 YYEEEE. This CDR3 spans 16 amino acids. In DNA form, the CDR3 reads TGTGCCAGCAGCTGGGGGACGGGATTCTCTGGAAACACCATATATTTT. It encodes CASSWGTGFSGNTIYF.

This sequence joins TRBV7-3 and TRBJ2-1; D call uncertain. The germline gives CDR1 SGHTA, CDR2 FQGTGA. Trimming shortened V by 5 bases and J by 5 bases, and 13 bases separated the two germline ends. The CDR3 has 14 amino acids. The CDR3 sequence: CASSLSGGNNEQFF. The CDR3 region has the DNA TGTGCCAGCAGCCTCTCCGGCGGAAACAATGAGCAGTTCTTC.

The count of this clone is one. CDR3 nucleotide sequence: TGTGCCAGCAGTCCGGATGGATCTGGAAACACCATATATTTT. It translates to CASSPDGSGNTIYF. V is TRBV6-5 and J is TRBJ1-3, with D unresolved. V lost 5 bases and J lost 1, with 9 bases in between. The CDR3 has 14 residues. Germline CDR1 reads MNHEY; CDR2 reads SVGAGI.

This clone is deemed hyperexpanded. The chain joins TRBV2 to TRBJ1-5; no firm D call. CDR3 size: 16 residues. V was shortened by 5 bases and J by 0 bases, with 14 bases between the two germline ends. CDR1 and CDR2 (germline): SNHLY, FYNNEI. CDR3 bases: TGTGCCAGCAGTCCTCACCCTGGGGATAGCAATCAGCCCCAGCATTTT. As protein: CASSPHPGDSNQPQHF.

This chain connects TRBV6-5 to TRBJ1-1; D is perhaps TRBD1 (5 bases). CDR1 and CDR2 (germline): MNHEY, SVGAGI. The V end lost 2 bases, the J end lost 7 bases, and 14 bases lay between the germline ends. CDR3 length equals 14 residues. The CDR3 DNA follows: TGTGCCAGCAGTTACGTGGGGGGGGGTGGTGAAGCTTTCTTT. Protein sequence: CASSYVGGGGEAFF.

The chain uses TRBV6-6 and TRBJ1-1; D not resolved. The germline CDR1 and CDR2 sequences are MNHNY and SVGAGI (reference sequence). V lost 0 bases, J lost 7 bases, and 6 bases lay in between. CDR3 length: 12 residues. This CDR3 reads CASSYSYFEAFF. As DNA, the CDR3 is TGTGCCAGCAGTTACTCTTACTTTGAAGCTTTCTTT.

This rearrangement joins TRBV2 to TRBJ2-6, with D unclear. In germline, CDR1 is SNHLY, CDR2 FYNNEI. The CDR3 spans 18 residues. The V gene lost 5 bases and the J gene lost 5 bases, with 22 bases spanning the gap. The CDR3 loop is CASSRSGYRTSRANVLTF. The CDR3 bases are TGTGCCAGCAGTCGGTCGGGTTACCGTACAAGTCGGGCCAACGTCCTGACTTTC.

The chain is built from TRBV4-1 and TRBJ2-5; a possible D gene is TRBD2 (7 bases). The V end was cut by 1 base, the J end by 5 bases, with 17 bases between. The CDR3 covers 16 residues. The germline V gene has CDR1 MGHRA and CDR2 YSYEKL. The CDR3 bases are TGCGCCAGCAGCCAAGGCCTATTGGGGGGGCGCGAGACCCAGTACTTC. Its translation: CASSQGLLGGRETQYF.

This chain joins TRBV6-5 and TRBJ2-2; tentatively, D is TRBD2 (6 bases). Germline V gene sequence: CDR1 MNHEY, CDR2 SVGAGI. CDR3 length: 12 residues. Trimming cost V 6 bases and J 6 bases, with 8 bases left between them. CDR3 in DNA: TGTGCCAGCAGAGGAGGGGCCGGGGAGCTGTTTTTT. Protein product: CASRGGAGELFF.

This clone was counted between two and nine times. This sequence joins TRBV5-1 and TRBJ2-2; D gene ambiguous. The V end lost 0 bases, the J end lost 6 bases, and 12 bases lay between the germline ends. CDR3 length: 15 amino acids. The germline V gene has CDR1 SGHRS and CDR2 YFSETQ. The CDR3 reads CASSLDGPPAGELFF. Written as DNA, the CDR3 is TGCGCCAGCAGCTTGGATGGTCCGCCGGCCGGGGAGCTGTTTTTT. Based on the CDR3 plus reference TRBV5-1 and TRBJ2-2, the full variable domain is KAGVTQTPRYLIKTRGQQVTLSCSPISGHRSVSWYQQTPGQGLQFLFEYFSETQRNKGNFPGRFSGRQFSNSRSEMNVSTLELGDSALYLCASSLDGPPAGELFFGEGSRLTVL.

The chain links TRBV29-1 to TRBJ2-7, with 10 bases aligning to TRBD2. The CDR3 runs 13 residues. Germline V gene data show CDR1 as SQVTM and CDR2 as ANQGSEA. V trimming: 7 bases; J trimming: 3 bases; junction bases outside the gene matches: 6. CDR3 protein: CSASGGEGYEQYF. DNA for the CDR3: TGCAGCGCCAGCGGGGGGGAGGGCTACGAGCAGTACTTC.

J is TRBJ2-1 and V is TRBV5-1, with TRBD2 matching over 8 bases. V lost 4 bases, J lost 0 bases, and 9 bases stayed unmatched. The CDR3 is 17 amino acids. CDR1 is SGHRS and CDR2 is YFSETQ in the germline V gene. CDR3: CASSSPSGQRSYNEQFF. For the CDR3, the DNA is TGCGCCAGCAGCAGTCCTAGCGGGCAACGCTCCTACAATGAGCAGTTCTTC. Full variable domain (rest looked up from reference TRBV5-1 and TRBJ2-1): KAGVTQTPRYLIKTRGQQVTLSCSPISGHRSVSWYQQTPGQGLQFLFEYFSETQRNKGNFPGRFSGRQFSNSRSEMNVSTLELGDSALYLCASSSPSGQRSYNEQFFGPGTRLTVL.

This clone was seen only a few times. The chain has TRBV18 and TRBJ1-2; 11 positions agree with TRBD1. With 2 bases clipped from V and 8 bases from J, the junction kept 7 bases outside the gene matches. In germline, CDR1 is KGHSH, CDR2 LQKENI. CDR3 size: 15 residues. The CDR3 loop reads CASSPSGQGASGYTF. DNA for the CDR3: TGTGCCAGCTCACCATCTGGACAGGGGGCGTCGGGCTACACCTTC.

V usage is TRBV28 and J usage is TRBJ1-1; D possibly corresponds to TRBD1 (5 bases). This CDR3 is 15 amino acids long. Per germline, CDR1 MDHEN and CDR2 SYDVKM. Between the trimmed V and J ends, which lost 6 bases and 4 bases, there was a span of 18 bases. The CDR3 region has the DNA TGTGCCAGCAGCGTGGAACGGGGGGGGAGCACTGAAGCTTTCTTT. Amino acid sequence: CASSVERGGSTEAFF.

This chain joins TRBV7-2 and TRBJ2-7; D unresolved. The CDR3 is 13 residues long. V lost 1 base and J lost 6, with 10 bases in between. Germline V lookup: CDR1 SGHTA, CDR2 FQGNSA. CDR3 in amino acids: CASSLGASIEQYF. The CDR3 DNA is TGTGCCAGCAGCTTAGGCGCGTCTATCGAGCAGTACTTC.

In DNA, the CDR3 is TGCACCAGCAGCCAAGAGGTAGGGCCGAATGAAAAACTGTTTTTT. As protein: CTSSQEVGPNEKLFF. The gene calls are TRBV1 and TRBJ1-4. TRBV1 is marked as a pseudogene. The CDR3 extends over 15 amino acids.

The chain recombines TRBV10-3 with TRBJ2-7; D call uncertain. This CDR3 comprises 12 residues. Germline-derived CDR1 and CDR2 are ENHRY and SYGVKD. V dropped 2 bases and J dropped 4 bases, with 6 bases sitting between them. CDR3 in DNA: TGTGCCATCAGTGAGAATGTGTACGAGCAGTACTTC. It codes for CAISENVYEQYF.

The sample holds one count of this clone. The rearrangement uses TRBV5-1 and TRBJ2-7; 8 bases agree with TRBD2. With 5 bases clipped from V and 6 bases from J, the junction kept 10 bases outside the gene matches. The CDR3 length is 14 residues. Germline assignment: CDR1 SGHRS and CDR2 YFSETQ. DNA for the CDR3: TGCGCCAGCAGGTCGGGAGGGCCCCTTGTCGAGCAGTACTTC. It codes for CASRSGGPLVEQYF.

In its sample, this clone was seen once. This chain links TRBV5-6 with TRBJ2-5; TRBD1 or TRBD2 may be the D gene (5 bases each). Germline V gene lookup returns CDR1 SGHDT and CDR2 YYEEEE. Trimming removed 1 base at V and 4 bases at J, with 8 bases between. The CDR3 covers 13 residues. Here the CDR3 reads CASSLLGAETQYF. DNA of the CDR3: TGTGCCAGCAGCTTGCTCGGGGCAGAGACCCAGTACTTC.

This sequence joins TRBV29-1 and TRBJ1-1; a possible D gene is TRBD1 (5 bases). V shed 5 bases and J shed 3 bases, with 19 bases lying between them. Per the germline V gene, CDR1 is SQVTM and CDR2 is ANQGSEA. The CDR3 is made up of 15 amino acids. CDR3 coding DNA: TGCAGCGTTAAAAAATTGCGGGGCCAGGACACTGAAGCTTTCTTT. Translating gives CSVKKLRGQDTEAFF. Using reference TRBV29-1 and TRBJ1-1 for the parts outside the CDR3, the full variable domain is SAVISQKPSRDICQRGTSLTIQCQVDSQVTMMFWYRQQPGQSLTLIATANQGSEATYESGFVIDKFPISRPNLTFSTLTVSNMSPEDSSIYLCSVKKLRGQDTEAFFGQGTRLTVV.